These 32 T cell receptor beta chains share one sample of origin, sequenced in a study of T-cell reconstitution after alpha-beta-depleted transplantation in children. The library targeted TCRbeta and was prepared with unique molecular identifiers. TCRdb reprocessed the PCR reads with MiXCR, giving one entry per CDR3 protein. Here the sample spans 610,000 or so distinct CDR3 sequences, 25% to 30% being singletons. The source was PBMCs, collected before TCRalphabeta/CD19-depleted stem cell transplant. The receptors were sampled from a boy under three years old with Wiskott-Aldrich syndrome, due to receive a stem cell transplant.

In this sample, this clonotype turned up a few times. The V and J genes are TRBV5-1 and TRBJ1-2; TRBD1 matches at 12 bases. This CDR3 is 15 amino acids long. V was pared by 2 bases and J by 7 bases, with 6 bases of the junction left unmatched. Germline values: CDR1 SGHRS, CDR2 YFSETQ. CDR3 bases: TGCGCCAGCAGCTTCCGGGACAGGGGGCGCGGTGGCTACACCTTC. It is translated as CASSFRDRGRGGYTF. The full variable domain, completed using reference TRBV5-1 and TRBJ1-2, is KAGVTQTPRYLIKTRGQQVTLSCSPISGHRSVSWYQQTPGQGLQFLFEYFSETQRNKGNFPGRFSGRQFSNSRSEMNVSTLELGDSALYLCASSFRDRGRGGYTFGSGTRLTVV.

This clonotype has a handful of counts. The chain carries TRBV9 and TRBJ2-5; D is undetermined. V was cut by 4 bases and J by 2 bases, with 12 bases left in between. CDR1 is SGDLS, CDR2 YYNGEE, per germline. The CDR3 spans 14 residues. The CDR3 is CASSPRWLQETQYF. The CDR3 DNA sequence: TGTGCCAGCAGCCCGAGGTGGCTTCAAGAGACCCAGTACTTC.

The gene calls are TRBV10-2 and TRBJ2-2; 10 bases map to TRBD2. The trim removed 6 bases at V and 4 bases at J, leaving 11 bases unmatched. The CDR3 contains 17 residues. Germline CDR1 and CDR2: WSHSY and SAAADI. The CDR3 spells CASRDLLAGVVTGELFF. CDR3 bases: TGCGCCAGCAGGGACCTCCTAGCGGGAGTCGTCACCGGGGAGCTGTTTTTT.

CDR3 in amino acids: CASSSGVGAYEQYF. CDR3 DNA sequence: TGTGCCAGCAGTTCCGGGGTAGGGGCTTACGAGCAGTACTTC. V is TRBV12-3 or TRBV12-4 and J is TRBJ2-7; D tentatively reads TRBD1 or TRBD2 (5 bases each). Trimming took off 4 bases at V and 4 bases at J, with 14 bases between the two ends. The CDR3 has 14 residues.

This clonotype was detected a few times. This sequence joins TRBV29-1 and TRBJ1-3, with TRBD1 as a possible D gene (5 bases). The CDR3 covers 14 residues. Germline V gene sequence: CDR1 SQVTM, CDR2 ANQGSEA. V lost 7 bases to trimming and J lost 0 bases, with 13 bases between them. The CDR3 sequence: CSAVRDFSGNTIYF. CDR3 in DNA: TGCAGCGCCGTCAGGGACTTCTCTGGAAACACCATATATTTT.

V and J are TRBV24-1 and TRBJ2-1, with D unclear. V was trimmed by 2 bases and J by 11 bases, leaving 9 bases between them. The CDR3 contains 12 residues. CDR1 is KGHDR and CDR2 is SFDVKD in the germline V gene. CDR3 sequence reads: CATSDYSGQQFF. In DNA form, the CDR3 reads TGTGCCACCAGTGATTACTCAGGCCAGCAGTTCTTC.

The chain recombines TRBV6-5 with TRBJ2-5; 9 bases line up with TRBD2. The ends lost 0 bases at V and 2 bases at J; junction bases unmatched: 13. This CDR3 contains 19 residues. Germline lookup yields CDR1 MNHEY and CDR2 SVGAGI. In DNA form, the CDR3 reads TGTGCCAGCAGTTACTCGATCATGGCTAGCGGGAAACTACAAGAGACCCAGTACTTC. Translation gives CASSYSIMASGKLQETQYF.

The J gene is TRBJ2-1, the V gene TRBV20-1; D may be TRBD2 (6 bases). Per the germline V gene, CDR1 is DFQATT and CDR2 is SNEGSKA (reference sequence). V gave up 0 bases and J gave up 0 bases, with 12 bases separating them. The CDR3 sequence is 16 residues long. The DNA of the CDR3 is TGCAGTGCTAGAGACCAAGGGACTGCCTCCTACAATGAGCAGTTCTTC. This gives the protein CSARDQGTASYNEQFF.

CDR3 sequence: CATTTGVNSPLHF. The CDR3 DNA reads TGTGCCACCACAACAGGGGTGAATTCACCCCTCCACTTT. The V and J genes are TRBV7-9 and TRBJ1-6; 7 bases align to TRBD1. CDR1 is SEHNR, CDR2 FQNEAQ, per germline (reference sequence). This CDR3 is 13 amino acids long. The trim removed 10 bases at V and 7 bases at J, leaving 7 bases unmatched.

There are a few counts of this clonotype. The chain uses TRBV9 and TRBJ2-1; 9 bases align to TRBD2. Germline trimming cut 0 bases from V and 0 bases from J; bases unmatched to any gene: 4. There are 17 residues in the CDR3. Germline values: CDR1 SGDLS, CDR2 YYNGEE. Here the CDR3 DNA reads TGTGCCAGCAGCGTAGGGCTAGCGGGACCCTCCTACAATGAGCAGTTCTTC. It yields the protein CASSVGLAGPSYNEQFF.

This clonotype was observed a handful of times. Since no conserved phenylalanine or tryptophan closes the CDR3, a read error is the likely cause. No DNA is shown, since the ends of the CDR3 on it are uncertain; the CDR3 is the one TCRdb lists. This chain uses TRBV7-9 with TRBJ2-7; no check of the table's D call, TRBD1, against the DNA was made. The germline gives CDR1 SEHNR, CDR2 FQNEAQ (reference sequence). The CDR3 sequence runs 12 residues, both termini included. The CDR3 reads CASSLAGARPTI.

J is TRBJ1-4 and V is TRBV12-3 or TRBV12-4; the match to TRBD1 covers 8 bases. The trim removed 6 bases at V and 8 bases at J, leaving 8 bases unmatched. The CDR3 covers 14 residues. CDR3 DNA sequence: TGTGCCAGCAGGACCGACAGGGGAGCCGAAAAACTGTTTTTT. It encodes CASRTDRGAEKLFF.

This clonotype was counted only a few times. J is TRBJ2-5 and V is TRBV29-1; 8 nucleotides align to TRBD2. Germline assignment: CDR1 SQVTM and CDR2 ANQGSEA. The J segment lost 9 bases and the V segment lost 6 bases, leaving 9 bases of the junction unmatched. The CDR3 has 12 amino acids. CDR3 nucleotide sequence: TGCAGCGTCGCCGGGACTAGTAGGGCCCAGTACTTC. Residues: CSVAGTSRAQYF.

The chain uses TRBV9 and TRBJ2-1, with 7 bases identical to TRBD1. The CDR3 extends over 12 amino acids. Germline CDR1 and CDR2: SGDLS and YYNGEE. V was pared by 5 bases and J by 9 bases, with 5 bases of the junction left unmatched. The CDR3 loop reads CASSARGFEQFF. CDR3 DNA sequence: TGTGCCAGCAGTGCCAGGGGGTTTGAGCAGTTCTTC.

The chain carries TRBV18 and TRBJ1-4; perhaps TRBD1 as D (5 bases). Trimming shortened V by 0 bases and J by 8 bases, and 19 bases separated the two germline ends. The CDR3 extends over 17 amino acids. Germline CDR1 KGHSH, CDR2 LQKENI. CDR3 sequence (DNA): TGTGCCAGCTCACCACCTTTTCGGCGAGGGGTAAAAGAAAAACTGTTTTTT. It codes for CASSPPFRRGVKEKLFF. Full variable domain (remainder filled in from reference TRBV18 and TRBJ1-4): NAGVMQNPRHLVRRRGQEARLRCSPMKGHSHVYWYRQLPEEGLKFMVYLQKENIIDESGMPKERFSAEFPKEGPSILRIQQVVRGDSAAYFCASSPPFRRGVKEKLFFGSGTQLSVL.

This sequence joins TRBV5-6 and TRBJ1-2; D might be TRBD1 (5 bases). The V gene's germline CDR1 is SGHDT and CDR2 YYEEEE. V lost 1 base and J 4 bases, leaving 14 bases between the germline ends. The CDR3 is made up of 15 amino acids. The CDR3 loop reads CASSLPSRDPYGYTF. The CDR3 coding sequence is TGTGCCAGCAGCTTGCCTTCCAGGGATCCCTATGGCTACACCTTC.

This clonotype was counted between two and nine times. The chain uses TRBV10-2 and TRBJ2-5, with 11 bases matching TRBD2. The junction had 8 bases not matched to a gene; V was cut back by 6 bases and J by 5 bases. CDR1 and CDR2 (germline): WSHSY, SAAADI. This CDR3 is 15 amino acids long. This chain's CDR3 is CASSPTSGMSETQYF. The CDR3 DNA reads TGCGCCAGCAGCCCGACTAGCGGGATGTCGGAGACCCAGTACTTC.

This chain connects TRBV12-3 or TRBV12-4 to TRBJ2-7; D is uncertain. The CDR3 extends over 14 amino acids. The V end lost 6 bases, the J end lost 2 bases, and 14 bases lay between the germline ends. This CDR3 reads CASSPDWSPYEQYF. As DNA, the CDR3 is TGTGCCAGCAGCCCCGACTGGAGCCCCTACGAGCAGTACTTC.

This clonotype appeared a few times. This chain uses TRBV5-1 with TRBJ2-7; D tentatively reads TRBD1 or TRBD2 (5 bases each). Trimming cost V 2 bases and J 4 bases, with 13 bases left between them. The CDR3 consists of 14 residues. Looked up from germline, CDR1 is SGHRS and CDR2 is YFSETQ. The CDR3 sequence is CASSFRGEGYEQYF. The CDR3, as DNA: TGCGCCAGCAGCTTCCGGGGCGAAGGATACGAGCAGTACTTC.

This clonotype appeared a few times. This chain connects TRBV7-6 to TRBJ2-7; 15 positions agree with TRBD2. The CDR3 spans 17 residues. The junction had 10 bases not matched to a gene; V was cut back by 5 bases and J by 5 bases. Germline CDR1 SGHVS, CDR2 FNYEAQ. The CDR3 sequence is CASSLLGTSGRIHEQYF. In DNA, the CDR3 is TGTGCCAGCAGCCTTTTAGGGACTAGCGGGAGGATCCACGAGCAGTACTTC. Drawing the rest from reference TRBV7-6 and TRBJ2-7, the complete variable domain is GAGVSQSPRYKVTKRGQDVALRCDPISGHVSLYWYRQALGQGPEFLTYFNYEAQQDKSGLPNDRFSAERPEGSISTLTIQRTEQRDSAMYRCASSLLGTSGRIHEQYFGPGTRLTVT.

The chain carries TRBV5-6 and TRBJ2-7; 12 bases match TRBD2. Germline V lookup: CDR1 SGHDT, CDR2 YYEEEE. After removal of 4 bases from V and 0 bases from J, the junction contained 8 bases not matched to a gene. This CDR3 spans 17 amino acids. The CDR3 protein is CASSQEGLAGHSYEQYF. The CDR3 DNA follows: TGTGCCAGCAGCCAGGAAGGACTAGCGGGACACTCCTACGAGCAGTACTTC.

This sequence joins TRBV12-3 or TRBV12-4 and TRBJ2-1; TRBD2 might be the D (6 bases). V was clipped by 0 bases and J by 0 bases, with 12 bases between them. There are 17 residues in the CDR3. CDR3 DNA sequence: TGTGCCAGCAGTTTAGCTGATGGACTAAGCTCCTACAATGAGCAGTTCTTC. Protein: CASSLADGLSSYNEQFF.

The chain recombines TRBV27 with TRBJ1-2; no clear D. Per the germline V gene, CDR1 is MNHEY and CDR2 is SMNVEV (reference sequence). V dropped 4 bases and J dropped 4 bases, with 19 bases sitting between them. This CDR3 is 16 amino acids long. This chain's CDR3 is CASSSLGWGRTYGYTF. The DNA of the CDR3 is TGTGCCAGCAGTTCCCTCGGGTGGGGTAGGACCTATGGCTACACCTTC.

The J gene is TRBJ2-1, the V gene TRBV6-1, with D possibly being TRBD1 or TRBD2 (5 bases each). This CDR3 is built from 16 residues. CDR1 is MNHNS, CDR2 SASEGT, per germline. The V gene lost 5 bases and the J gene lost 8 bases, with 22 bases spanning the gap. The CDR3 is CASSSDPPGTVYEQFF. The CDR3 bases are TGTGCCAGCAGTAGTGATCCTCCGGGGACGGTCTATGAGCAGTTCTTC.

This clonotype was counted once. CDR3 loop: CASRQGWNVLTF. The CDR3 DNA reads TGTGCCAGCAGACAGGGATGGAACGTCCTGACTTTC. The chain carries TRBV12-3 or TRBV12-4 and TRBJ2-6; D perhaps matches TRBD1 (6 bases). The CDR3 is 12 amino acids. V lost 6 bases to trimming and J lost 10 bases, with 10 bases between them.

The table lists this clonotype with a few counts. V usage is TRBV2 and J usage is TRBJ2-7; 16 bases map to TRBD2. J lost 1 base, V lost 6 bases, and 3 bases had no gene match. CDR1 is SNHLY, CDR2 FYNNEI, per germline. The CDR3 extends over 16 amino acids. This CDR3 reads CASRGLAGGRSYEQYF. DNA for the CDR3: TGTGCCAGCAGGGGACTAGCGGGAGGGCGATCCTACGAGCAGTACTTC.

CDR3 region: CSARGRLAGGYNEQFF. The CDR3 DNA reads as TGCAGTGCTAGAGGCCGACTAGCGGGAGGTTACAATGAGCAGTTCTTC. The rearrangement links TRBV20-1 to TRBJ2-1; 13 positions agree with TRBD2. The CDR3 totals 16 residues. The junction had 4 bases not matched to a gene; V was cut back by 1 base and J by 4 bases. The germline V gene has CDR1 DFQATT and CDR2 SNEGSKA (reference sequence).

The chain couples TRBV12-3 or TRBV12-4 to TRBJ1-5; 7 nucleotides agree with TRBD1. The CDR3 extends over 16 amino acids. V gave up 3 bases and J gave up 4 bases; unmatched junction bases: 9. In DNA, the CDR3 is TGTGCCAGCAGTTTTGATACCGCGACAGGGAATCAGCCCCAGCATTTT. Protein product: CASSFDTATGNQPQHF.

The table lists this clonotype with a few counts. The chain employs TRBV29-1 and TRBJ2-7; no firm D call. Germline V gene lookup returns CDR1 SQVTM and CDR2 ANQGSEA. The CDR3 runs 12 residues. Deletions cut 5 bases from V and 3 bases from J, with 11 bases between. DNA for the CDR3: TGCAGCGTTCTTCTCTCTGGCTACGAGCAGTACTTC. The encoded protein is CSVLLSGYEQYF.

The rearrangement joins TRBV4-1 to TRBJ2-1, with TRBD2 matching over 13 bases. V shed 4 bases and J 0 bases; nucleotides not matched to a gene: 3. The CDR3 is 17 residues long. Germline CDR1 reads MGHRA; CDR2 reads YSYEKL. The DNA of the CDR3 is TGCGCCAGCAGCCGAGGACTAGCGGGGGCCTCCTACAATGAGCAGTTCTTC. This translates into CASSRGLAGASYNEQFF.

The chain combines TRBV15 with TRBJ2-5, with D perhaps matching TRBD1 or TRBD2 (6 bases each). Germline V gives CDR1 LNHNV, CDR2 YYDKDF (reference sequence). Trimming stripped 1 base from V and 1 base from J, with 10 bases between. The CDR3 is made up of 15 amino acids. DNA of the CDR3: TGTGCCACCAGCAGAGTACAGGGAGGCCAAGAGACCCAGTACTTC. Amino acids: CATSRVQGGQETQYF.

The chain employs TRBV6-2 or TRBV6-3 and TRBJ2-3, with a weak D call TRBD2 (6 bases). Trimming took 2 bases from V and 4 from J, leaving 10 bases between them. CDR1 is MNHEY and CDR2 is SVGEGT in the germline V gene. This CDR3 is built from 14 residues. CDR3 nucleotides: TGTGCCAGCAGTTACGGCTCGGGGGCAGATACGCAGTATTTT. Protein: CASSYGSGADTQYF.